The 9 T cell receptor beta chains in this list originate from one sample, sequenced in a study of CD8+ T cells in alopecia areata. The treatment denotes: oral pan-JAK inhibitor, 5-10 mg twice daily. The sequencing template was cDNA reverse transcribed from extracted RNA. Profiling relied on immunoSEQ multiplex PCR, and the TCRdb table lists in-frame clones only, not all of them. Among 150,000 to 200,000 clones listed, around 50% were seen once. The source material was CD8+ T cells sorted from blood, sampled at week 24, from a patient treated with tofacitinib. The receptors shown here come from a human donor with alopecia areata.

This chain connects TRBV13 to TRBJ2-5; perhaps D is TRBD1 or TRBD2 (6 bases each). Deletions cut 6 bases from V and 5 bases from J, with 16 bases between. Germline V gives CDR1 PRHDT, CDR2 FYEKMQ (reference sequence). This CDR3 has 14 amino acids. The chain's CDR3 is CASSKVGGLETQYF. The CDR3 region has the DNA TGTGCCAGCAGTAAGGTGGGGGGCTTGGAGACCCAGTACTTC.

CDR3 in DNA: TGCAGCGTTTTGCGGGGAGGCGACGAGCAGTACTTC. As protein: CSVLRGGDEQYF. This rearrangement joins TRBV29-1 to TRBJ2-7; a possible D gene is TRBD2 (6 bases). CDR1 is SQVTM, CDR2 ANQGSEA, per germline. This CDR3 region has 12 residues. Trimming cost V 5 bases and J 5 bases, with 13 bases left between them.

V usage is TRBV19 and J usage is TRBJ2-7; 10 positions match TRBD1. CDR3 length equals 14 residues. J was trimmed by 5 bases and V by 9 bases; bases with no gene match: 10. The V gene's germline CDR1 is LNHDA and CDR2 SQIVND (reference sequence). DNA of the CDR3: TGTGCCAGCAGTCCGGGACAGGGGTTCGACGAGCAGTACTTC. Translating gives CASSPGQGFDEQYF. Full variable domain (rest looked up from reference TRBV19 and TRBJ2-7): DGGITQSPKYLFRKEGQNVTLSCEQNLNHDAMYWYRQDPGQGLRLIYYSQIVNDFQKGDIAEGYSVSREKKESFPLTVTSAQKNPTAFYLCASSPGQGFDEQYFGPGTRLTVT.

The chain is built from TRBV2 and TRBJ1-1, with D unresolved. This CDR3 is built from 13 residues. Germline V gene sequence: CDR1 SNHLY, CDR2 FYNNEI. The V end was cut by 8 bases, the J end by 0 bases, with 10 bases between. This CDR3 reads CASLGPLNTEAFF. The CDR3 nucleotides are TGTGCCAGCTTAGGACCGTTGAACACTGAAGCTTTCTTT.

The V call is TRBV27, the J call TRBJ1-2; D is unclear. Germline CDR1 and CDR2: MNHEY and SMNVEV (reference sequence). This CDR3 region has 18 residues. V shed 5 bases and J shed 2 bases, with 24 bases lying between them. The DNA of the CDR3 is TGTGCCAGCAGTCCGACGACACGGGCGGCCACCCTGAACTATGGCTACACCTTC. This codes for CASSPTTRAATLNYGYTF.

V gene TRBV5-1 combines with J gene TRBJ2-6, with 11 bases that match TRBD1. After removal of 6 bases from V and 2 bases from J, the junction contained 7 bases not matched to a gene. Germline V gene lookup returns CDR1 SGHRS and CDR2 YFSETQ. CDR3 length equals 17 residues. The CDR3 DNA follows: TGCGCCAGCAAGAACCGGACAGGGGGCGCTGGGGCCAACGTCCTGACTTTC. Translation gives CASKNRTGGAGANVLTF.

V is TRBV4-1 and J is TRBJ1-3; D unresolved. The CDR3 is 15 residues long. V was cut by 0 bases and J by 3 bases, with 9 bases left in between. The germline V gene has CDR1 MGHRA and CDR2 YSYEKL. The CDR3 loop is CASSQDPGSGNTIYF. The CDR3 DNA reads as TGCGCCAGCAGCCAAGATCCGGGGAGTGGAAACACCATATATTTT.

This clone was recorded a few times. The genes are TRBV9 and TRBJ1-5; D is possibly TRBD1 (5 bases). Germline assignment: CDR1 SGDLS and CDR2 YYNGEE. Trimming pared 0 bases from V and 10 bases from J, leaving 14 bases between. The length of the CDR3 is 14 residues. The CDR3 nucleotides are TGTGCCAGCAGCGTAGATGGGGCGCCGGGTCCCCAGCATTTT. It is translated as CASSVDGAPGPQHF. Looking up the rest from reference TRBV9 and TRBJ1-5 gives the full variable domain: DSGVTQTPKHLITATGQRVTLRCSPRSGDLSVYWYQQSLDQGLQFLIQYYNGEERAKGNILERFSAQQFPDLHSELNLSSLELGDSALYFCASSVDGAPGPQHFGDGTRLSIL.

This chain joins TRBV5-6 and TRBJ2-1; a weak D match, TRBD1 (5 bases). The V and J ends lost 4 bases and 0 bases respectively, with 8 bases between them. The germline V gene encodes CDR1 SGHDT and CDR2 YYEEEE. This CDR3 region has 14 residues. Here the CDR3 DNA reads TGTGCCAGCAGCGGGGCGAGCTCCTACAATGAGCAGTTCTTC. Its translation is CASSGASSYNEQFF. Looking up the rest from reference TRBV5-6 and TRBJ2-1 gives the full variable domain: DAGVTQSPTHLIKTRGQQVTLRCSPKSGHDTVSWYQQALGQGPQFIFQYYEEEERQRGNFPDRFSGHQFPNYSSELNVNALLLGDSALYLCASSGASSYNEQFFGPGTRLTVL.